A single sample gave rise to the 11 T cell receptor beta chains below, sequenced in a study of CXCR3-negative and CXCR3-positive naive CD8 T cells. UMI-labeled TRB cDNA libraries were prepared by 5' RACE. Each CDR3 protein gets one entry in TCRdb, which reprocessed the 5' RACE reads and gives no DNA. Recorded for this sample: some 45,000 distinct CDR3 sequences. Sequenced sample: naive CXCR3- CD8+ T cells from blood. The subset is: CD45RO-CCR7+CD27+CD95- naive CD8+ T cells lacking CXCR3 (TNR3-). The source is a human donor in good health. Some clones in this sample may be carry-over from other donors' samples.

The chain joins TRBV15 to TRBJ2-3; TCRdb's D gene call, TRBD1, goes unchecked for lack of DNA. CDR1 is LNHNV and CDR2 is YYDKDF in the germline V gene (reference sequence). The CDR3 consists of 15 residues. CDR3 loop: CATSREAGAPDTQYF.

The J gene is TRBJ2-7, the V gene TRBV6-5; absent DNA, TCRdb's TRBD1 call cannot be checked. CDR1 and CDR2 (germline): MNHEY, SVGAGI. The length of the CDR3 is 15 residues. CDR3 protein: CASSYVAGGIYEQYF.

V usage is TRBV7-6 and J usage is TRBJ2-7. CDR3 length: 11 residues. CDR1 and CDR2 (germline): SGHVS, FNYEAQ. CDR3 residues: CASSNTHEQYF.

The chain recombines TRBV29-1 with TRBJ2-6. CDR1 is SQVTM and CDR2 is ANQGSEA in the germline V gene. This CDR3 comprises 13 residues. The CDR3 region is CSVERVGANVLTF.

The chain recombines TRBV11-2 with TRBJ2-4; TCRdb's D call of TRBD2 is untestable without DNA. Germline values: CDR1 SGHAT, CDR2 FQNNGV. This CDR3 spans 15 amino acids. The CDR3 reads CASSFGAGVKNIQYF.

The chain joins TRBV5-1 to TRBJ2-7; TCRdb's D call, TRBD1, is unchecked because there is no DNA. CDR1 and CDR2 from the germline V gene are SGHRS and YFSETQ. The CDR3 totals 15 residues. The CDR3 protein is CASSLPGAATYEQYF.

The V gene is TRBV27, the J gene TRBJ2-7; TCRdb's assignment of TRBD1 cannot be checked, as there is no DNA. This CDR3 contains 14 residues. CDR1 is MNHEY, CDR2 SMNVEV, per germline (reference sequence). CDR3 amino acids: CASRQQGGRDEQYF.

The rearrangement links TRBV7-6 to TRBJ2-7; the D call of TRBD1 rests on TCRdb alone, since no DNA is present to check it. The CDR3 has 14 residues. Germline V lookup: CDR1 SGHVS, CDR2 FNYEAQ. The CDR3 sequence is CASSFREQGDEQYF.

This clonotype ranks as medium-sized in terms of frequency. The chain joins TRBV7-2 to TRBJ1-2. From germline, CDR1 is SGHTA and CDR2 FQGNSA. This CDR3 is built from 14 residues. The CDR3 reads CASSLIQESYGYTF.

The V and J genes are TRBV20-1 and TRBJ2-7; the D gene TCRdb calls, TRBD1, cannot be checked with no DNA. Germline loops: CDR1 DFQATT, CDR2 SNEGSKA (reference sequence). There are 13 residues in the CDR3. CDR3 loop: CSASPRDSYGQYF.

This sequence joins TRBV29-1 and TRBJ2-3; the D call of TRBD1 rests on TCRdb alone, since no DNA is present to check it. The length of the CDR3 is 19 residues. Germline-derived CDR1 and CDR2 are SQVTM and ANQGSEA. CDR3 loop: CSVEDPADRGPRGTDTQYF.